These 14 T cell receptor beta chains were all obtained from the same sample, sequenced in a study of T cell responses to AZD1222 COVID-19 vaccine. Assay: immunoSEQ multiplex PCR; the TCRdb copy retains only in-frame clones and omits some. Here the sample spans some 150,000 clones, around 92% being singletons. The source was peripheral blood, collected on day 0 of AZD1222 vaccination. All receptors come from an adult in good health.

The chain recombines TRBV30 with TRBJ1-5; a possible D gene is TRBD1 (5 bases). Germline values: CDR1 GTSNPN, CDR2 SVGIG (reference sequence). V was cut by 7 bases and J by 2 bases, with 15 bases left in between. The CDR3 loop spans 14 amino acids. The CDR3 sequence: CASSKGGGNQPQHF. In nucleotides, the CDR3 is TGTGCCTCCTCGAAGGGAGGGGGCAATCAGCCCCAGCATTTT.

The chain combines TRBV6-2 or TRBV6-3 with TRBJ2-1; 11 bases agree with TRBD2. V was clipped by 2 bases and J by 7 bases; unmatched bases: 7. The germline V gene has CDR1 MNHEY and CDR2 SVGEGT. This CDR3 contains 16 residues. In DNA, the CDR3 is TGTGCCAGCAGTTACATGCTAGCGGGAGGAAGAAATGAGCAGTTCTTC. Translating it yields CASSYMLAGGRNEQFF.

This sequence joins TRBV3-1 (or the pseudogene TRBV3-2) and TRBJ2-1; 8 positions agree with TRBD2. Germline V gene sequence: CDR1 LGHDT, CDR2 YNNKEL (reference sequence). The V gene end was trimmed by 4 bases and the J gene end by 3 bases; junction bases not matched to a gene: 8. The CDR3 spans 16 residues. The CDR3 region is CASSRRAGGLYNEQFF. DNA for the CDR3: TGTGCCAGCAGCCGCCGTGCGGGGGGTCTCTACAATGAGCAGTTCTTC.

V usage is TRBV30 and J usage is TRBJ1-1, with 7 bases lining up with TRBD1. Unmatched junction bases numbered 3, after V lost 3 bases and J lost 8 bases. Per germline, CDR1 GTSNPN and CDR2 SVGIG (reference sequence). This CDR3 region has 11 residues. CDR3 bases: TGTGCCTGGAGCCCGGGACAGGAAGCTTTCTTT. As protein: CAWSPGQEAFF. Drawing the rest from reference TRBV30 and TRBJ1-1, the complete variable domain is SQTIHQWPATLVQPVGSPLSLECTVEGTSNPNLYWYRQAAGRGLQLLFYSVGIGQISSEVPQNLSASRPQDRQFILSSKKLLLSDSGFYLCAWSPGQEAFFGQGTRLTVV.

This clone was recorded only once. Additional DNA sequences in this sample encode the identical CDR3. This chain links TRBV19 with TRBJ1-1; perhaps TRBD1 as D (5 bases). Trimming left V 2 bases short and J 1 base short, with 11 bases between. This CDR3 contains 15 residues. Per germline, CDR1 LNHDA and CDR2 SQIVND (reference sequence). CDR3 bases: TGTGCCAGTAGTATAACCGGGACGGGGAACACTGAAGCTTTCTTT. It codes for CASSITGTGNTEAFF.

The chain employs TRBV7-2 and TRBJ1-1; D not resolved. The germline gives CDR1 SGHTA, CDR2 FQGNSA. Trimming removed 8 bases at V and 0 bases at J, with 10 bases between. The CDR3 sequence is 13 residues long. This chain's CDR3 is CASHFSVNTEAFF. The CDR3 coding sequence is TGTGCCAGCCACTTCTCGGTGAACACTGAAGCTTTCTTT.

This clone has just one count. The V and J genes are TRBV5-4 and TRBJ1-1; D call uncertain. CDR1 and CDR2 from the germline V gene are SGHNT and YYREEE (reference sequence). V lost 0 bases and J 6 bases, leaving 9 bases between the germline ends. The CDR3 is 13 residues long. The CDR3 loop reads CASSLAPLPEAFF. The CDR3 DNA reads as TGTGCCAGCAGCTTGGCTCCGTTACCTGAAGCTTTCTTT.

This sequence joins TRBV18 and TRBJ2-1; D may be TRBD1 (6 bases). V was clipped by 3 bases and J by 8 bases, with 17 bases between them. The length of the CDR3 is 15 residues. Germline V gene sequence: CDR1 KGHSH, CDR2 LQKENI. Here the CDR3 DNA reads TGTGCCAGCTCACCTCGACCAGGGGAAAGTCATGAGCAGTTCTTC. This gives the protein CASSPRPGESHEQFF.

This chain links TRBV7-9 with TRBJ2-3, with a possible D match to TRBD2 (5 bases). CDR3 size: 16 residues. Trimming removed 0 bases at V and 1 base at J, with 11 bases between. CDR1 is SEHNR, CDR2 FQNEAQ, per germline (reference sequence). CDR3 loop: CASSLARGSGTDTQYF. CDR3 bases: TGTGCCAGCAGCTTAGCCCGTGGTAGCGGCACAGATACGCAGTATTTT.

The chain links TRBV7-3 to TRBJ1-6; 7 bases map to TRBD1. CDR3 length: 15 amino acids. V lost 2 bases, J lost 10 bases, and 8 bases stayed unmatched. The germline V gene has CDR1 SGHTA and CDR2 FQGTGA. The CDR3 DNA is TGTGCCAGCAGCTTAGGAGACAGGGAGAGGTCACCCCTCCACTTT. Residues: CASSLGDRERSPLHF.

The V and J genes are TRBV6-2 or TRBV6-3 and TRBJ1-5, with D unresolved. The CDR3 is 14 amino acids. Trimming removed 1 base at V and 0 bases at J, with 4 bases between. CDR1 and CDR2 from the germline V gene are MNHEY and SVGEGT. The DNA for the CDR3 is TGTGCCAGCAGTTACTGGAGTAGCAATCAGCCCCAGCATTTT. Translating gives CASSYWSSNQPQHF.

The chain links TRBV6-5 to TRBJ1-2; TRBD1 matches 8 bases. Trimming took 0 bases from V and 8 from J; bases not matched to a gene: 8. Germline values: CDR1 MNHEY, CDR2 SVGAGI. CDR3 length: 15 amino acids. The CDR3 loop is CASSYSLRQGQGYTF. CDR3 nucleotides: TGTGCCAGCAGTTACTCGTTGAGACAGGGGCAGGGCTACACCTTC.

J is TRBJ1-1 and V is TRBV5-4; D unclear. Germline V CDR1 and CDR2: SGHNT, YYREEE (reference sequence). V dropped 2 bases and J dropped 0 bases, with 11 bases sitting between them. The CDR3 runs 15 residues. The CDR3 sequence is CASSFLGLLNTEAFF. The CDR3 nucleotides are TGTGCCAGCAGCTTTCTCGGGCTTTTGAACACTGAAGCTTTCTTT.

The V and J genes are TRBV6-1 and TRBJ1-1, with 8 bases matching TRBD1. Germline CDR1 is MNHNS and CDR2 is SASEGT. CDR3 length equals 14 residues. With 3 bases clipped from V and 10 bases from J, the junction kept 10 bases outside the gene matches. The DNA of the CDR3 is TGTGCCAGCAGTGATTCCTCTCAGGGGGCGGGAGCTTTCTTT. It codes for CASSDSSQGAGAFF.